This T cell receptor (beta chain) is from a study of CD8 T cells in Susac syndrome. Losses at the gene ends were 0 bases for V and 2 bases for J; bases not matched to a gene: 2. Per the germline V gene, CDR1 is SGHDT and CDR2 is YYEEEE. CDR3 size: 16 residues. From blood CD8+ and CD4+ T cells, TCR beta sequences were generated. RNA, at roughly 0.5 to 1 ug, was reverse transcribed with random hexamers. TCRdb itself ran the immunoSEQ multiplex PCR reads through MiXCR, one entry per CDR3 protein. Of around 190,000 distinct CDR3 sequences listed, roughly 95% are singletons. The sequencing input was CD8+ T cells from PBMCs. The V gene is TRBV5-6, the J gene TRBJ2-1; 10 bases line up with TRBD2. The clonotype originates from a human donor with multiple sclerosis. The CDR3 spells CASSLVLAGPYNEQFF. As DNA, the CDR3 is TGTGCCAGCAGCTTGGTACTAGCGGGACCCTACAATGAGCAGTTCTTC.